This T cell receptor beta chain was retrieved from a study of early T cells in non-severe SARS-CoV-2 infection (dated by TCRdb to the early 2020s). With regard to the full study: Because TCR sequencing was done on bulk RNA from unsorted whole blood, the alpha and beta chains could not be paired.

The study was a case-control design nested within a healthcare worker cohort in London, UK, with weekly nasopharyngeal swab PCR tests and blood sampling. Healthcare workers were recruited during the week of the UK lockdown, between 23 and 31 March 2020, and followed weekly for up to roughly 15 weeks. Preparation of the library involved 5' RACE. Data came from a NextSeq 500. In the TCR library protocol, unique molecular identifiers were attached to individual cDNA molecules to correct for PCR bias and sequencing error. Both TCR alpha and beta chains were sequenced, and tight co-correlation was observed between alpha and beta sequence abundances in each sample. Processing in the source paper ran as follows. Decombinator V4 was used to annotate the V gene, J gene and CDR3 of the TCR sequences. Expanded TCRs were defined as changing significantly between any two time points under a Poisson model with p below 0.0001. Abundances of TCRs were expressed as counts per million after normalisation to the total number of TCRs sequenced in each sample. MAIT TCRs were defined by TRAV1-2 paired with TRAJ12, TRAJ20 or TRAJ33, and iNKT TCRs by TRAV10 paired with TRAJ18. VDJdb, accessed 1 November 2021, was searched for CMV, EBV and SARS-CoV-2 annotated TCRs, with TCRs annotated for multiple antigens excluded. In TCRdb, the public reads were trimmed at Q25 with fastp and aligned with MiXCR, with productive beta chains retained. Entries that share a CDR3 protein sequence are merged under the most common genes and DNA. In this record, the V and J calls reflect TCRdb's handling and not the investigators' own analysis. The sample yields 70,000 to 95,000 distinct CDR3 sequences; roughly 14% were counted once. The top ten hold 0.58% of the sample.

For this chain, trimming is 2 bases at the V end and 1 base at the J end, and the number of junction bases without a gene match is 3. The CDR3 has 16 amino acids, counting the end cysteine and phenylalanine. This entry keeps only the CDR3 DNA: 48 bases, framed from base 1. Reading the germline V gene (reference sequence) gives CDR1 LGHDT and CDR2 YNNKEL. This clonotype was seen only a few times. Its binding antigen is unknown. No much larger clonotype is one base removed from it; base qualities were not supplied. Summary of the overall study and its limitations: VDJdb matching was skewed toward anti-spike CD8 responses and likely underestimated virus-specific expansions by missing private and CD4 specificities.

This TCR was recovered from an adult who was a healthcare worker with PCR-confirmed SARS-CoV-2 infection or an uninfected control (not recorded which). Recombination linked TRBV3-1 to TRBJ2-3; a stretch of 10 junction bases matches TRBD1. The sample taken for sequencing was whole blood. The nucleotides read TGTGCCAGCAGCCAATGGGGGACAGGGGGCACAGATACGCAGTATTTT. This is translated as CASSQWGTGGTDTQYF.